The T cell receptor (beta chain) under discussion was sequenced for a study of T cell responses to AZD1222 COVID-19 vaccine. Findings of the study overall: Increases in Spike-specific TCR breadth and depth were seen after two AZD1222 doses. Donors were largely white British and mainly female; clonal diversity was possibly underestimated.

This clone was found once. Its antigen is not identified. Assay used: immunoSEQ multiplex PCR; TCRdb lists only in-frame clones, some missing. The sample holds about 94,000 clones, roughly 85% seen once. CDR3 length: 13 amino acids. CDR1 is SNHLY and CDR2 is FYNNEI in the germline V gene. V trimming: 7 bases; J trimming: 2 bases; junction bases outside the gene matches: 4. The receptor comes from an adult who received the AZD1222 COVID-19 vaccine. This rearrangement joins TRBV2 to TRBJ2-5; 7 bases fit TRBD2. The input for sequencing was peripheral blood, taken 28 days after the second AZD1222 dose. The CDR3 loop reads CASKSGGQETQYF. DNA for the CDR3: TGTGCCAGCAAATCCGGGGGGCAAGAGACCCAGTACTTC.